Listed here are 30 T cell receptor beta chains from one sample, sequenced in a study of cytotoxic CD8 clonotypes in ibrutinib-treated CLL. Using immunoSEQ multiplex PCR, the repertoire was profiled, and TCRdb retains in-frame clones only, with some absent. The sample holds around 300,000 clones, about 80% seen once. This specimen consisted of PBMCs, obtained before ibrutinib treatment. These receptors originate from a human donor with chronic lymphocytic leukemia.

The chain carries TRBV27 and TRBJ1-1; D may be TRBD1 (5 bases). Germline V gene data show CDR1 as MNHEY and CDR2 as SMNVEV (reference sequence). The CDR3 runs to 15 residues. Trimming shortened V by 1 base and J by 0 bases, and 9 bases separated the two germline ends. The CDR3 DNA sequence: TGTGCCAGCAGTTTATTGCCGGGGGTGAACACTGAAGCTTTCTTT. This encodes CASSLLPGVNTEAFF.

This chain joins TRBV5-6 and TRBJ2-5, with TRBD1 matching 10 bases. The CDR3 length is 15 residues. After removal of 4 bases from V and 4 bases from J, the junction contained 7 bases not matched to a gene. Germline V gene lookup returns CDR1 SGHDT and CDR2 YYEEEE. The CDR3 nucleotides are TGTGCCAGCAGCGCGACAGGGGGCGGCAGAGAGACCCAGTACTTC. This translates into CASSATGGGRETQYF.

This chain connects TRBV27 to TRBJ2-5; 16 bases fit TRBD2. Trimming took 5 bases from V and 5 from J; bases not matched to a gene: 8. The CDR3 spans 17 residues. CDR1 MNHEY and CDR2 SMNVEV come from the germline V gene (reference sequence). Written as DNA, the CDR3 is TGTGCCAGCAGTCCCGGGACTAGCGGGAGGGCTAGGGAGACCCAGTACTTC. It is translated as CASSPGTSGRARETQYF.

The CDR3 reads CALTSPNEQFF. In nucleotides, the CDR3 is TGTGCCTTGACTAGCCCCAATGAGCAGTTCTTC. The V call is TRBV30, the J call TRBJ2-1; 7 bases fit TRBD2. The CDR3 has 11 residues. The ends lost 7 bases at V and 6 bases at J; junction bases unmatched: 3. Germline-derived CDR1 and CDR2 are GTSNPN and SVGIG (reference sequence).

The chain uses TRBV7-9 and TRBJ2-7; D unclear. This CDR3 region has 13 residues. V was shortened by 1 base and J by 3 bases, with 7 bases between the two germline ends. From germline, CDR1 is SEHNR and CDR2 FQNEAQ (reference sequence). The CDR3 DNA reads as TGTGCCAGCAGCTTAGGACCCTTCTACGAGCAGTACTTC. Translating it yields CASSLGPFYEQYF.

The V gene is TRBV9, the J gene TRBJ1-2, with 8 nucleotides matching TRBD1. J gave up 7 bases and V 3 bases, and 8 bases lay outside the gene matches. This CDR3 contains 14 residues. Germline V gene lookup returns CDR1 SGDLS and CDR2 YYNGEE. The CDR3 loop is CASSGSTGVGGYTF. CDR3 in DNA: TGTGCCAGCAGCGGGTCGACAGGGGTTGGTGGCTACACCTTC.

In this sample, this clone turned up a few times. The chain combines TRBV29-1 with TRBJ1-2, with a weak D call TRBD1 (5 bases). Germline loops: CDR1 SQVTM, CDR2 ANQGSEA. The V gene lost 5 bases and the J gene lost 3 bases, with 16 bases spanning the gap. The CDR3 has 14 residues. CDR3 sequence: CSVSATESDYGYTF. Written as DNA, the CDR3 is TGCAGCGTTTCGGCGACAGAATCGGACTATGGCTACACCTTC.

The chain has TRBV5-1 and TRBJ2-7; D ambiguous. V gave up 0 bases and J gave up 6 bases, with 13 bases separating them. This CDR3 spans 14 amino acids. Germline V lookup: CDR1 SGHRS, CDR2 YFSETQ. CDR3 nucleotide sequence: TGCGCCAGCAGCTTGGGGGCCCCCTCATTCGAGCAGTACTTC. Amino acid sequence: CASSLGAPSFEQYF.

This chain uses TRBV19 with TRBJ1-3, with D perhaps matching TRBD1 (5 bases). CDR3 length: 14 amino acids. V was trimmed by 6 bases and J by 4 bases, leaving 13 bases between them. CDR1 and CDR2 from the germline V gene are LNHDA and SQIVND (reference sequence). DNA for the CDR3: TGTGCCAGTAGCCCCCGGGACCGCGGAAACACCATATATTTT. It codes for CASSPRDRGNTIYF.

This chain's CDR3 is CASSQKDSGYEQYF. The CDR3 DNA sequence: TGCGCCAGCAGCCAGAAGGACAGTGGATACGAGCAGTACTTC. This chain connects TRBV4-1 to TRBJ2-7, with D possibly TRBD1 on 6 matching bases. The length of the CDR3 is 14 residues. CDR1 MGHRA and CDR2 YSYEKL come from the germline V gene. V was clipped by 3 bases and J by 4 bases, with 13 bases between them.

The rearrangement uses TRBV4-1 and TRBJ2-1, with TRBD2 as a possible D gene (5 bases). V lost 1 base and J lost 1, with 8 bases in between. This CDR3 comprises 15 residues. Looked up from germline, CDR1 is MGHRA and CDR2 is YSYEKL. The CDR3 nucleotides are TGCGCCAGCAGCCAAGTCCCGGGATCCTACAATGAGCAGTTCTTC. Amino acids: CASSQVPGSYNEQFF.

V and J are TRBV13 and TRBJ2-7; 11 bases are shared with TRBD2. Germline V gene sequence: CDR1 PRHDT, CDR2 FYEKMQ (reference sequence). Germline trimming cut 5 bases from V and 4 bases from J; bases unmatched to any gene: 7. The CDR3 runs to 15 residues. The CDR3 sequence is CASSPGTSGPYEQYF. The CDR3 DNA sequence: TGTGCCAGCAGCCCCGGGACTAGCGGACCTTACGAGCAGTACTTC.

This sequence joins TRBV18 and TRBJ1-2; D is unresolved. Trimming took off 3 bases at V and 2 bases at J, with 13 bases between the two ends. The CDR3 length is 15 residues. Germline-derived CDR1 and CDR2 are KGHSH and LQKENI. DNA for the CDR3: TGTGCCAGCTCACCTACAGTCGAACAGAACTATGGCTACACCTTC. Translated, it gives CASSPTVEQNYGYTF.

The CDR3 protein is CASSPAGDPRPQHF. CDR3 sequence (DNA): TGTGCCAGCAGCCCCGCCGGGGACCCTAGGCCCCAGCATTTT. The chain couples TRBV5-6 to TRBJ1-5, with D perhaps TRBD1 (5 bases). V gave up 4 bases and J gave up 9 bases, with 17 bases separating them. CDR3 size: 14 residues. Germline lookup yields CDR1 SGHDT and CDR2 YYEEEE.

The rearrangement links TRBV7-9 to TRBJ2-3; 12 bases map to TRBD2. Trimming cost V 1 base and J 5 bases; bases outside gene matches: 4. Germline V gene sequence: CDR1 SEHNR, CDR2 FQNEAQ (reference sequence). This CDR3 comprises 16 residues. CDR3 amino acids: CASSLDLAGGEDTQYF. CDR3 bases: TGTGCCAGCAGCTTAGATCTAGCGGGAGGGGAAGATACGCAGTATTTT.

This chain joins TRBV30 and TRBJ1-2, with a weak D call TRBD1 (5 bases). Germline-derived CDR1 and CDR2 are GTSNPN and SVGIG (reference sequence). The V end was cut by 0 bases, the J end by 6 bases, with 11 bases between. The CDR3 covers 13 residues. CDR3 bases: TGTGCCTGGAGTGTATCAGGGCGGAATGGCTACACCTTC. Translated: CAWSVSGRNGYTF.

This clone has more than one count but fewer than ten. The chain has TRBV5-1 and TRBJ1-5, with 9 bases aligning to TRBD1. The CDR3 extends over 15 amino acids. Germline V CDR1 and CDR2: SGHRS, YFSETQ. J was trimmed by 6 bases and V by 4 bases; bases with no gene match: 8. This chain's CDR3 is CASSPGQGGGQPQHF. DNA of the CDR3: TGCGCCAGCAGCCCGGGACAGGGAGGAGGTCAGCCCCAGCATTTT.

The rearrangement links TRBV5-4 to TRBJ2-2; 10 bases map to TRBD1. Trimming at V came to 4 bases and at J to 4 bases, leaving 7 bases not matched to a gene. Looked up from germline, CDR1 is SGHNT and CDR2 is YYREEE (reference sequence). This CDR3 contains 16 residues. The CDR3 sequence is CASSKQTGGSTGELFF. For the CDR3, the DNA is TGTGCCAGCAGCAAACAGACAGGGGGCAGCACCGGGGAGCTGTTTTTT.

The V gene is TRBV13, the J gene TRBJ1-2, with D hard to call. The CDR3 runs to 15 residues. Germline V lookup: CDR1 PRHDT, CDR2 FYEKMQ (reference sequence). Trimming took 5 bases from V and 2 from J, leaving 15 bases between them. The CDR3 sequence: CASSTSFGGNYGYTF. The CDR3 DNA sequence: TGTGCCAGCAGCACCTCCTTTGGAGGGAACTATGGCTACACCTTC.

This clone was counted only a few times. The chain joins TRBV6-6 to TRBJ2-7; D remains unclear. Germline assignment: CDR1 MNHNY and CDR2 SVGAGI (reference sequence). V shed 2 bases and J shed 3 bases, with 11 bases lying between them. The CDR3 is 14 amino acids. The CDR3 nucleotides read TGTGCCAGCAGTTACGCCGAGGATCACTACGAGCAGTACTTC. It translates to CASSYAEDHYEQYF.

The chain uses TRBV4-1 and TRBJ2-3; possibly TRBD2 for D (6 bases). The germline gives CDR1 MGHRA, CDR2 YSYEKL. Deletions cut 5 bases from V and 2 bases from J, with 17 bases between. This CDR3 spans 16 amino acids. CDR3 residues: CASSKSMVADTDTQYF. The DNA for the CDR3 is TGCGCCAGCAGCAAAAGCATGGTAGCGGACACAGATACGCAGTATTTT.

The chain recombines TRBV11-2 with TRBJ2-7, with TRBD2 matching over 14 bases. This CDR3 has 15 amino acids. The germline V gene has CDR1 SGHAT and CDR2 FQNNGV. Unmatched junction bases numbered 6, after V lost 6 bases and J lost 5 bases. The CDR3 DNA is TGTGCCAGCAGTAGACTAGCGGGAGGGGTTCACGAGCAGTACTTC. This gives the protein CASSRLAGGVHEQYF.

V gene TRBV18 combines with J gene TRBJ2-3; 9 nucleotides agree with TRBD1. The V and J ends lost 5 bases and 4 bases, in that order; junction bases with no gene match: 7. The germline V gene has CDR1 KGHSH and CDR2 LQKENI. This CDR3 contains 15 residues. CDR3 DNA: TGTGCCAGCTCAGACGGACAGGGGTCGGCAGATACGCAGTATTTT. It codes for CASSDGQGSADTQYF.

The chain carries TRBV6-1 and TRBJ2-5, with a tentative D call TRBD2 (6 bases). Germline V gives CDR1 MNHNS, CDR2 SASEGT. The V end lost 9 bases, the J end lost 2 bases, and 16 bases lay between the germline ends. This CDR3 has 14 amino acids. This CDR3 is CASKWGEIQETQYF. The CDR3 bases are TGTGCCAGTAAATGGGGGGAGATACAAGAGACCCAGTACTTC.

This rearrangement joins TRBV19 to TRBJ1-1, with TRBD1 as a possible D gene (6 bases). The length of the CDR3 is 15 residues. The germline V and J ends were trimmed by 5 bases and 3 bases, with 16 bases remaining between them. Germline V lookup: CDR1 LNHDA, CDR2 SQIVND (reference sequence). The CDR3 loop reads CASSPRTVFDTEAFF. CDR3 nucleotide sequence: TGTGCCAGTAGTCCGAGGACAGTTTTTGACACTGAAGCTTTCTTT.

The V call is TRBV7-6, the J call TRBJ2-2; D unresolved. The CDR3 is 12 amino acids. Germline loops: CDR1 SGHVS, CDR2 FNYEAQ. Trimming stripped 8 bases from V and 6 bases from J, with 10 bases between. The CDR3 spells CASLGQAGELFF. The CDR3 DNA is TGTGCCAGCCTCGGTCAAGCCGGGGAGCTGTTTTTT.

The chain employs TRBV9 and TRBJ1-2; D may be TRBD1 (5 bases). Trimming stripped 3 bases from V and 5 bases from J, with 20 bases between. Germline loops: CDR1 SGDLS, CDR2 YYNGEE. The CDR3 has 16 residues. The CDR3 DNA reads TGTGCCAGCAGCGAAAGCACAGACAGCGGTTGGTATGGCTACACCTTC. Translating it yields CASSESTDSGWYGYTF. The variable domain in full, with the rest retrieved from reference TRBV9 and TRBJ1-2, is DSGVTQTPKHLITATGQRVTLRCSPRSGDLSVYWYQQSLDQGLQFLIQYYNGEERAKGNILERFSAQQFPDLHSELNLSSLELGDSALYFCASSESTDSGWYGYTFGSGTRLTVV.

This rearrangement joins TRBV29-1 to TRBJ1-1; a weak D match, TRBD1 (5 bases). CDR1 is SQVTM, CDR2 ANQGSEA, per germline. The CDR3 is 13 amino acids. V shed 3 bases and J shed 4 bases, with 12 bases lying between them. CDR3 in amino acids: CSVDAGQGTEAFF. The CDR3 DNA reads as TGCAGCGTTGATGCGGGGCAAGGCACTGAAGCTTTCTTT.

The rearrangement uses TRBV9 and TRBJ2-7, with 10 positions matching TRBD2. V shed 5 bases and J 4 bases; nucleotides not matched to a gene: 3. The CDR3 spans 13 residues. CDR1 and CDR2 from the germline V gene are SGDLS and YYNGEE. Written as DNA, the CDR3 is TGTGCCAGCAGTGCTAGCGGGAGATACGAGCAGTACTTC. It codes for CASSASGRYEQYF.

The rearrangement links TRBV6-5 to TRBJ1-2; D is perhaps TRBD1 (6 bases). Trimming pared 6 bases from V and 3 bases from J, leaving 14 bases between. In germline, CDR1 is MNHEY, CDR2 SVGAGI. This CDR3 is built from 14 residues. The CDR3 region is CASREQGWDYGYTF. The CDR3 DNA is TGTGCCAGCAGAGAACAGGGTTGGGACTATGGCTACACCTTC.